This TCR beta chain was identified during a study of regulatory T cells in long-lasting Graves disease. Study summary: Antithyroid drugs had been taken under 3 months by newly diagnosed Graves' patients.

The CDR3 runs 12 residues. The V and J ends lost 2 bases and 3 bases respectively, with 4 bases between them. Germline-derived CDR1 and CDR2 are SGHVS and FQNEAQ. With iRepertoire HTBI primers and Arm-PCR of CDR3 regions, TCR beta libraries were built. Via MiXCR, TCRdb re-called the multiplex PCR reads, giving one row per CDR3 protein. The data contain 500,000 or so distinct CDR3 sequences, approximately 16% of them seen just once; the ten biggest clones take up around 25%. Described time point: newly diagnosed GD, antithyroid drugs for less than 3 months. PBMC-extracted RNA yielded the TCR library. Criteria from the American Thyroid Association guidelines were applied to diagnose Graves' disease. This same sample was also taken into another study, of T cells in Graves' hyperthyroidism and ophthalmopathy. That work adds: Exclusion criteria comprised uncontrolled infection, other autoimmune disease, pregnancy or lactation. With the HTBI primer set, the TCR CDR3 went through a first round of RT-PCR.

This specimen consisted of peripheral blood mononuclear cells (PBMCs), obtained at new diagnosis, from a patient treated with antithyroid drugs. V gene TRBV7-8 combines with J gene TRBJ2-5; no definite D call. The clonotype originates from a woman aged 40 to 65 with Graves disease. CDR3 residues: CASSLIEETQYF. The CDR3 DNA is TGTGCCAGCAGCTTAATCGAAGAGACCCAGTACTTC. Full variable domain (remainder filled in from reference TRBV7-8 and TRBJ2-5): GAGVSQSPRYKVAKRGQDVALRCDPISGHVSLFWYQQALGQGPEFLTYFQNEAQLDKSGLPSDRFFAERPEGSVSTLKIQRTQQEDSAVYLCASSLIEETQYFGPGTRLLVL.